A selection of T cell receptor beta chains follows, all from one sample in a study of cytomegalovirus exposure and HLA in healthy donors. The protocol was immunoSEQ multiplex PCR, while the TCRdb copy is restricted to in-frame clones and leaves out a portion. The table includes around 130,000 clones, 65% to 90% detected once. The sequencing sample was made of PBMCs. These receptor sequences come from a man aged 18 to 35 in good health and CMV-seronegative. The CDR3 runs from the conserved cysteine through the conserved F or W. The D gene is left open where the match is weak. Clone size is not always given. Where it is, it says once, few, many or a class for expanded clones.

TRBD1	NA	TRBV7-9	TRBJ1-2	TGTGCCAGCAGCCTACCCGACAGGGGCTATGGCTACACCTTC	CASSLPDRGYGYTF
TRBD1	NA	TRBV7-9	TRBJ2-7	TGTGCCAGCAGCTCCTCACGGGACAGGGTCTCCTACGAGCAGTACTTC	CASSSSRDRVSYEQYF
NA	few	TRBV27	TRBJ1-1	TGTGCCAGTAGCAGACAGGTCTCGAACACTGAAGCTTTCTTT	CASSRQVSNTEAFF
NA	once	TRBV27	TRBJ1-1	TGTGCCAGCAGTTTGACAGTTCCCCTGATGAACACTGAAGCTTTCTTT	CASSLTVPLMNTEAFF
TRBD1	NA	TRBV4-3	TRBJ1-2	TGCGCCAGCAGCCCCGACAGGGTGGGCGGCTACACCTTC	CASSPDRVGGYTF
NA	NA	TRBV30	TRBJ2-7	TGTGCCTGGAGCGTCCCGGGACTGCCAATATCCTACGAGCAGTACTTC	CAWSVPGLPISYEQYF
NA	NA	TRBV19	TRBJ2-1	TGTGCCAGTAGTTTGAAGCAATACAATGAGCAGTTCTTC	CASSLKQYNEQFF
TRBD2	NA	TRBV5-1	TRBJ2-3	TGCGCCAGCAGTACTAGCGGGGAGGCAGATACGCAGTATTTT	CASSTSGEADTQYF
NA	NA	TRBV2	TRBJ2-2	TGTGCCAGCAGAGCTGACACCGCCGGGGAGCTGTTTTTT	CASRADTAGELFF
NA	NA	TRBV4-3	TRBJ1-3	TGCGCCAGCAGCCAAGACCAGCAGGGGCCTGGAAACACCATATATTTT	CASSQDQQGPGNTIYF
TRBD1	once	TRBV19	TRBJ2-7	TGTGCCAGTAGTATGGGACAGGGGGTCGGCTACGAGCAGTACTTC	CASSMGQGVGYEQYF
NA	NA	TRBV18	TRBJ2-7	TGTGCCAGCTCACCGCCGGCCACGGGAGAGCAGTACTTC	CASSPPATGEQYF
NA	once	TRBV7-9	TRBJ2-7	TGTGCCAGCAGCCTAAACGGCGGGATCTACGAGCAGTACTTC	CASSLNGGIYEQYF
TRBD1	NA	TRBV6-5	TRBJ2-7	TGTGCCAGCAGGCGGGACAGGGGATCCTACGAGCAGTACTTC	CASRRDRGSYEQYF
NA	NA	TRBV9	TRBJ1-2	TGTGCCAGCAGCCCTTCAACAGTCCTCAACTATGGCTACACCTTC	CASSPSTVLNYGYTF
NA	NA	TRBV30	TRBJ1-1	TGTGCCTGGAGCGAAGACAGGGAAGCTTTCTTT	CAWSEDREAFF
TRBD1	few	TRBV7-6	TRBJ2-7	TGTGCCAGCAGCTCGGGGACAGGACCCTACGAGCAGTACTTC	CASSSGTGPYEQYF
NA	NA	TRBV7-2	TRBJ1-2	TGTGCCAGCAGCCAGAGGCAGAGGCCGGGCTATGGCTACACCTTC	CASSQRQRPGYGYTF
NA	NA	TRBV28	TRBJ2-5	TGTGCCAGCAGTTCTGGGACTGTAGAAGAGACCCAGTACTTC	CASSSGTVEETQYF
TRBD1	NA	TRBV27	TRBJ2-7	TGTGCCAGCAGTTTATCAGGGACAGGAGCCTACGAGCAGTACTTC	CASSLSGTGAYEQYF
NA	NA	TRBV9	TRBJ2-7	TGTGCCAGCAGCGTAGGGGCCAGCAGCTCCTACGAGCAGTACTTC	CASSVGASSSYEQYF
NA	NA	TRBV13	TRBJ1-4	TGTGCCAGCAGCTTCTCAGGGATAGGTGAAAAACTGTTTTTT	CASSFSGIGEKLFF